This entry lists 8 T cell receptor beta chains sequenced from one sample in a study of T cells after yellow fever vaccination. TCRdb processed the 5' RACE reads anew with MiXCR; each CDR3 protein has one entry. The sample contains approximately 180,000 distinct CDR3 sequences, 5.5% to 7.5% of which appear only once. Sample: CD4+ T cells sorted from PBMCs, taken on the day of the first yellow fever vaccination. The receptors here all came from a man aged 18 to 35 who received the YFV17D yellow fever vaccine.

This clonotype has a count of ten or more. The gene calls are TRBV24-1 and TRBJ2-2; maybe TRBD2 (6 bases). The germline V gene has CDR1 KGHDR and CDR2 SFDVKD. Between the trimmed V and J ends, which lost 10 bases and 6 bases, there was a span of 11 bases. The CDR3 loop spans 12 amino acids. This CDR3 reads CATGLPPGELFF. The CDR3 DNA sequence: TGTGCCACTGGACTACCCCCCGGGGAGCTGTTTTTT.

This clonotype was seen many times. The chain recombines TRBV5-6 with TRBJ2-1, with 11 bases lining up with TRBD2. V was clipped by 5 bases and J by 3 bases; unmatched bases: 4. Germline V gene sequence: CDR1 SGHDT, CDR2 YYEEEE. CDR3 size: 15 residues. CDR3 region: CASRRLAGIYNEQFF. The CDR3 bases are TGTGCCAGCAGACGACTAGCGGGGATCTACAATGAGCAGTTCTTC.

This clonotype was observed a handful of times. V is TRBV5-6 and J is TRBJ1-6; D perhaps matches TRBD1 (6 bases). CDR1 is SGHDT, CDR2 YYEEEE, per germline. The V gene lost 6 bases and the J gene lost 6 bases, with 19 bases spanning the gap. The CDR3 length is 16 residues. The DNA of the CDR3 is TGTGCCAGCAAAGGGGGAGGAGGTGTCAGTAATTCACCCCTCCACTTT. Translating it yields CASKGGGGVSNSPLHF. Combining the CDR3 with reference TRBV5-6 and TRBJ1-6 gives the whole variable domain DAGVTQSPTHLIKTRGQQVTLRCSPKSGHDTVSWYQQALGQGPQFIFQYYEEEERQRGNFPDRFSGHQFPNYSSELNVNALLLGDSALYLCASKGGGGVSNSPLHFGNGTRLTVT.

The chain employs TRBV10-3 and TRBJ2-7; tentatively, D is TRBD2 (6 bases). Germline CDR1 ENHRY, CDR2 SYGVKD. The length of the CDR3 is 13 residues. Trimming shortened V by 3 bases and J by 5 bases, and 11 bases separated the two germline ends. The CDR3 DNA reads TGTGCCATCAGTGAAGGGGAGGCGGACGAGCAGTACTTC. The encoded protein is CAISEGEADEQYF.

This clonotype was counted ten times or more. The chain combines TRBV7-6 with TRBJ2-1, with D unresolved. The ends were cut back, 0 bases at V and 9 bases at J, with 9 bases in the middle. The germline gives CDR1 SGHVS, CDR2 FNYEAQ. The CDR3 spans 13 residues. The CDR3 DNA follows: TGTGCCAGCAGCTTAGCGCTTTTGGGTGAGCAGTTCTTC. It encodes CASSLALLGEQFF.

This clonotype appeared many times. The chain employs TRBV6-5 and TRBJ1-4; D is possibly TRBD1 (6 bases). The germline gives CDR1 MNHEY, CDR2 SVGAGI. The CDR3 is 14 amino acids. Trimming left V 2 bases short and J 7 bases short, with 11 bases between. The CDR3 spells CASSYRGTGEKLFF. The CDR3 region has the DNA TGTGCCAGCAGTTACAGGGGGACGGGTGAAAAACTGTTTTTT.

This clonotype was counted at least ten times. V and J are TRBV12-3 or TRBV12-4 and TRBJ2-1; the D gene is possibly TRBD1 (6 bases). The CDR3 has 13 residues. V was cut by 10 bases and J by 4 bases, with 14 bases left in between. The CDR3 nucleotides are TGTGCCACGATAAAGGACAGTTACAATGAGCAGTTCTTC. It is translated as CATIKDSYNEQFF.

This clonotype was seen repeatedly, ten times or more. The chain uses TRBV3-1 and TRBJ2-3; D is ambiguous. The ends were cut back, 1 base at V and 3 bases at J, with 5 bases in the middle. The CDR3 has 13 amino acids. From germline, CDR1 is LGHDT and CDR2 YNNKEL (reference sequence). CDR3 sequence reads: CASSQVSTDTQYF. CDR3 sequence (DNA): TGTGCCAGCAGCCAAGTCTCTACAGATACGCAGTATTTT.